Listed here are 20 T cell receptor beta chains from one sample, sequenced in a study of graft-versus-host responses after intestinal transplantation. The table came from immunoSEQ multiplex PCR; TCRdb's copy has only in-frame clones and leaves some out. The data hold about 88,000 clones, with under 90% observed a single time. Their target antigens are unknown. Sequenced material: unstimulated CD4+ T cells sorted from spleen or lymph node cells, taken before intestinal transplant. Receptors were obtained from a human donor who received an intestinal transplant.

CDR3 in DNA: TGTGCCAGCAGCTTTGGGGCAGGGGCTAACTATGGCTACACCTTC. Amino acid sequence: CASSFGAGANYGYTF. The rearrangement uses TRBV7-9 and TRBJ1-2; perhaps TRBD1 as D (6 bases). The CDR3 has 15 amino acids. Germline V CDR1 and CDR2: SEHNR, FQNEAQ (reference sequence). Trimming took 3 bases from V and 0 from J, leaving 11 bases between them. The whole variable domain, remainder taken from reference TRBV7-9 and TRBJ1-2, is DTGVSQNPRHKITKRGQNVTFRCDPISEHNRLYWYRQTLGQGPEFLTYFQNEAQLEKSRLLSDRFSAERPKGSFSTLEIQRTEQGDSAMYLCASSFGAGANYGYTFGSGTRLTVV.

The CDR3 is CASSLDTFYGYTF. In nucleotides, the CDR3 is TGTGCCAGCAGCTTAGACACTTTTTATGGCTACACCTTC. The rearrangement joins TRBV5-4 to TRBJ1-2; D ambiguous. The V and J ends lost 2 bases and 5 bases respectively, with 10 bases between them. The CDR3 spans 13 residues. CDR1 and CDR2 from the germline V gene are SGHNT and YYREEE (reference sequence).

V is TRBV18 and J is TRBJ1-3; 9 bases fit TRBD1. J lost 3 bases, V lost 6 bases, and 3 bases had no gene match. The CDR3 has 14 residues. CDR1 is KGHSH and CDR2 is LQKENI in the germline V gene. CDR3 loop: CASSRTGDGNTIYF. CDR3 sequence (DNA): TGTGCCAGCTCCCGGACAGGGGATGGAAACACCATATATTTT.

The CDR3: CASSPNPRDRVDEQFF. The DNA of the CDR3 is TGCGCCAGCAGCCCGAACCCCCGGGACAGGGTTGATGAGCAGTTCTTC. The chain is built from TRBV5-1 and TRBJ2-1, with 9 positions matching TRBD1. The CDR3 is 16 amino acids. J gave up 8 bases and V 4 bases, and 13 bases lay outside the gene matches. Germline assignment: CDR1 SGHRS and CDR2 YFSETQ.

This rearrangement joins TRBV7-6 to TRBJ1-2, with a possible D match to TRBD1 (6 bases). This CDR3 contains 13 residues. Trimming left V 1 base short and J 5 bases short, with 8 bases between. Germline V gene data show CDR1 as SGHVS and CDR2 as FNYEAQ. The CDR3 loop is CASSLGGLYGYTF. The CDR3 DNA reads TGTGCCAGCAGCTTAGGGGGGCTGTATGGCTACACCTTC.

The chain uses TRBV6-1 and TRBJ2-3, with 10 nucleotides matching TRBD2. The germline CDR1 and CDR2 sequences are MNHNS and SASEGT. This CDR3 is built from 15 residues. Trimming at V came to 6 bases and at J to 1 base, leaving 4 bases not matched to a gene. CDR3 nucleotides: TGTGCCAGCAGGGAGCGGGGGGGTGGCACAGATACGCAGTATTTT. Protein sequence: CASRERGGGTDTQYF.

The CDR3 protein is CASSWDTQATEAFF. CDR3 nucleotides: TGTGCCAGCAGTTGGGACACCCAGGCCACTGAAGCTTTCTTT. The chain employs TRBV2 and TRBJ1-1, with D possibly TRBD1 on 6 matching bases. The CDR3 has 14 residues. Germline CDR1 is SNHLY and CDR2 is FYNNEI. Trimming took 5 bases from V and 4 from J, leaving 14 bases between them.

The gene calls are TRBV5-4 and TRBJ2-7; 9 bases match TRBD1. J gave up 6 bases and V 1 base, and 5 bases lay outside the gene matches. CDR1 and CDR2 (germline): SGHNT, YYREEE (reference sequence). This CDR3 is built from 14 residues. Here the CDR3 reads CASSLPGQGSEQYF. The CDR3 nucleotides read TGTGCCAGCAGCTTGCCGGGACAGGGCTCCGAGCAGTACTTC.

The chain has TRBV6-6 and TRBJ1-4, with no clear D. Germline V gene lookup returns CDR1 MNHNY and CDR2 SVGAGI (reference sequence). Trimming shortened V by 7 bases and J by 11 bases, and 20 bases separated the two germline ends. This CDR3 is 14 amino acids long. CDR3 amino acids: CASTSTGIEGKLFF. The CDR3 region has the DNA TGTGCCAGCACCTCGACTGGGATTGAGGGTAAACTGTTTTTT.

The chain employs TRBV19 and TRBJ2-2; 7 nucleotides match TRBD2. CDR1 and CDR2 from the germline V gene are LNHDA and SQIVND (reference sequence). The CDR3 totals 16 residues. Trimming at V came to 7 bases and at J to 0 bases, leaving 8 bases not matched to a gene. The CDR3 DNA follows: TGTGCCAGTAACCGGGAGCGGGGACCGAACACCGGGGAGCTGTTTTTT. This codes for CASNRERGPNTGELFF.

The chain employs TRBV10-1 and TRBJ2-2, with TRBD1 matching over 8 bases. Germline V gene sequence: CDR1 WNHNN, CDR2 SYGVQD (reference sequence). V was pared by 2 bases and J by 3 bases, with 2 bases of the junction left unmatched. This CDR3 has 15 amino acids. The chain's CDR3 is CASSEGTGYTGELFF. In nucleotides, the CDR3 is TGCGCCAGCAGTGAGGGGACAGGTTACACCGGGGAGCTGTTTTTT.

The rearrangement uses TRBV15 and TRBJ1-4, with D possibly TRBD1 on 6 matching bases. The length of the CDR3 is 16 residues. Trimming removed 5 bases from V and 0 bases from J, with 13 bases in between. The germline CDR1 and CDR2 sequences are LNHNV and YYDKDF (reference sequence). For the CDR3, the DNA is TGTGCCACCAGCCCCCGACAGGTTGCAACTAATGAAAAACTGTTTTTT. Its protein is CATSPRQVATNEKLFF.

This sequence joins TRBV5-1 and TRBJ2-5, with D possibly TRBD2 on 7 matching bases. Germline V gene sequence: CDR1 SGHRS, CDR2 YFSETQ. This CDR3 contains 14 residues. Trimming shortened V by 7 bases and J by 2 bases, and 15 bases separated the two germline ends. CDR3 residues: CASSPGGGQETQYF. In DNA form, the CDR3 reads TGCGCCAGCTCCCCGGGGGGCGGACAAGAGACCCAGTACTTC.

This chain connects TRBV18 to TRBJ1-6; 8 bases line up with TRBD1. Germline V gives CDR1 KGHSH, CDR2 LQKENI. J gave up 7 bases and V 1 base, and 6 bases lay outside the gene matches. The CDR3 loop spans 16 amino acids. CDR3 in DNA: TGTGCCAGCTCACCACGGCAGGGGGCGGAAAATTCACCCCTCCACTTT. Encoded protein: CASSPRQGAENSPLHF.

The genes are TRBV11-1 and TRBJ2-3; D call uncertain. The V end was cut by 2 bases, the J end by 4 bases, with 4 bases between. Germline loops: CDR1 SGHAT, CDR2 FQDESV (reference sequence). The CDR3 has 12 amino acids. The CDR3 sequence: CASSLQSDTQYF. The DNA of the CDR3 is TGTGCCAGCAGCTTACAGTCAGATACGCAGTATTTT.

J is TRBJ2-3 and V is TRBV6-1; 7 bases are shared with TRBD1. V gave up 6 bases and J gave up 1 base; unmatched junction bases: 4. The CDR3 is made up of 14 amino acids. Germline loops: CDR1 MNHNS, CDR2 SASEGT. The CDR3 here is CASRWDRGTDTQYF. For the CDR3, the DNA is TGTGCCAGCAGATGGGACAGAGGCACAGATACGCAGTATTTT.

Written as DNA, the CDR3 is TGTGCCAGCTCACCCGACAGGGCGGGCTACACCTTC. The encoded protein is CASSPDRAGYTF. V is TRBV18 and J is TRBJ1-2; 7 bases agree with TRBD1. V was clipped by 3 bases and J by 8 bases; unmatched bases: 3. This CDR3 has 12 amino acids. Germline CDR1 and CDR2: KGHSH and LQKENI.

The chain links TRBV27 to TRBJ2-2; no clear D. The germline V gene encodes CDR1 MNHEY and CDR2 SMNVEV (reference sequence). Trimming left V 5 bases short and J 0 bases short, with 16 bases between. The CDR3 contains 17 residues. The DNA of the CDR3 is TGTGCCAGCAGTCCCGGATCGGGTCCCCCGAACACCGGGGAGCTGTTTTTT. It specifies CASSPGSGPPNTGELFF.

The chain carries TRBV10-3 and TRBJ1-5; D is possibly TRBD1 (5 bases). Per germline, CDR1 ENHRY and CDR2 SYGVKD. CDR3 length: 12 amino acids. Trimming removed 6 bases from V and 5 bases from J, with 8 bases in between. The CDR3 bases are TGTGCCATCAGGGACACATATCAGCCCCAGCATTTT. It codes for CAIRDTYQPQHF.

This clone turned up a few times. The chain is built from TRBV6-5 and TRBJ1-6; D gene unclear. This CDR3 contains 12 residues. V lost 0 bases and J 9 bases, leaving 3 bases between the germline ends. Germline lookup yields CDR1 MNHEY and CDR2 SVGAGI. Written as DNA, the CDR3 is TGTGCCAGCAGTTACTCCGGTTCACCCCTCCACTTT. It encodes CASSYSGSPLHF.